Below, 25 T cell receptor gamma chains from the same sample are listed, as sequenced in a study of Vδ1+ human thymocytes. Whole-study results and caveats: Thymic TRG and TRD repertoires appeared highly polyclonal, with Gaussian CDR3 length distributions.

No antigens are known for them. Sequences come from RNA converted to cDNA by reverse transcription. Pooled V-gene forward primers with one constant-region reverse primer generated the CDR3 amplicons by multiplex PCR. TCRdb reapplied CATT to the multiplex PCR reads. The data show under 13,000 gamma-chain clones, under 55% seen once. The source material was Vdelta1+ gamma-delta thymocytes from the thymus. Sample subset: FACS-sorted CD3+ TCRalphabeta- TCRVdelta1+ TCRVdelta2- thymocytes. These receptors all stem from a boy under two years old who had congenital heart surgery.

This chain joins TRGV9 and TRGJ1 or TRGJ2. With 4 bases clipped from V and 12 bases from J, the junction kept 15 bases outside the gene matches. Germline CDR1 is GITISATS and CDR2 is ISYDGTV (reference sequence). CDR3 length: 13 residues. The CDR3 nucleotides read TGTGCCTTGTGGGACATGCGCGTCAGGATGAAACTCTTT. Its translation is CALWDMRVRMKLF.

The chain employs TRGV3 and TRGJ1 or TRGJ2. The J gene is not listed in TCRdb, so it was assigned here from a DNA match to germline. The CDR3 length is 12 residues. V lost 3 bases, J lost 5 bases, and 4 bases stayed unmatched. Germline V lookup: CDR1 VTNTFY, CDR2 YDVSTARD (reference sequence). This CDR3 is CATWDEDYKKLF. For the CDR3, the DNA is TGTGCCACCTGGGACGAAGATTATAAGAAACTCTTT.

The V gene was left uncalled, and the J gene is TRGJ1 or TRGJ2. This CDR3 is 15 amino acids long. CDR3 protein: CATLDPLVSYYKKLF. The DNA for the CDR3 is TGTGCCACCTTGGACCCCCTGGTTAGCTATTATAAGAAACTCTTT.

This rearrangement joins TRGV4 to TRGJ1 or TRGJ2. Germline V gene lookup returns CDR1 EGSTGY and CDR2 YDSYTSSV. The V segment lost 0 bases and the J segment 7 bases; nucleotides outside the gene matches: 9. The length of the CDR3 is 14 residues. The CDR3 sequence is CATWDGRQGYKKLF. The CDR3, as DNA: TGTGCCACCTGGGATGGGCGGCAGGGATATAAGAAACTCTTT.

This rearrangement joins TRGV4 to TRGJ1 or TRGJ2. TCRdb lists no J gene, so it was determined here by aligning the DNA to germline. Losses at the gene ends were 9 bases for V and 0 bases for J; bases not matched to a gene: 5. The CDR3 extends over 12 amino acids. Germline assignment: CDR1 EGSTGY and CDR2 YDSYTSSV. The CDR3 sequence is CATGANYYKKLF. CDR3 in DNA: TGTGCCACCGGGGCGAATTATTATAAGAAACTCTTT.

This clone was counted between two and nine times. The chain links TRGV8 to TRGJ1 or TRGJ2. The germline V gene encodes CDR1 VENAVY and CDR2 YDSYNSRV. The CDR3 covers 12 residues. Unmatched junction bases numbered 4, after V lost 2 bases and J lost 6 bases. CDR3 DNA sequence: TGTGCCACCTGGGATATAGGTTATAAGAAACTCTTT. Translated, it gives CATWDIGYKKLF.

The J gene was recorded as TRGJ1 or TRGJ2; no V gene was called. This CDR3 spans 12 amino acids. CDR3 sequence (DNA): TGTGCCTTGTGGGAGGTGGGTTGGAAGAAACTCTTT. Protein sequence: CALWEVGWKKLF.

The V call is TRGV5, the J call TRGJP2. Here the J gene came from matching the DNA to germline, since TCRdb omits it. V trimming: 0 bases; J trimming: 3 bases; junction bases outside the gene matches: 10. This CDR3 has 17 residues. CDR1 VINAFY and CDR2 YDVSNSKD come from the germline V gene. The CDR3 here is CATWDRHRIGSDWIKTF. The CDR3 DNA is TGTGCCACCTGGGACAGGCACCGTATCGGTAGTGATTGGATCAAGACGTTT.

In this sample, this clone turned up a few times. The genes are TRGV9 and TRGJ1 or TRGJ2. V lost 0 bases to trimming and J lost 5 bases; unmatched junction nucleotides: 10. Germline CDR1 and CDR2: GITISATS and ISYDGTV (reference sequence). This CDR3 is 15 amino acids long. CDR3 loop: CALWEVQLLNYKKLF. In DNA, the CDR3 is TGTGCCTTGTGGGAGGTGCAATTGTTGAATTATAAGAAACTCTTT.

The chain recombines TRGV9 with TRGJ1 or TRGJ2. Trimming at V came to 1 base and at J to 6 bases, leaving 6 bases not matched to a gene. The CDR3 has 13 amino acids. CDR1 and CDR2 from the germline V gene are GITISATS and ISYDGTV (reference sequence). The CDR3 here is CALWEVPIYKKLF. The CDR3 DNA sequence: TGTGCCTTGTGGGAGGTCCCAATTTATAAGAAACTCTTT.

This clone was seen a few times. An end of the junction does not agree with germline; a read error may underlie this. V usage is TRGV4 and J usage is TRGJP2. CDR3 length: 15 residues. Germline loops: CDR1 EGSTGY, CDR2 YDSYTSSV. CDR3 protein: CATWDGPSGDWIKTF. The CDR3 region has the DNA TGCGCCACCTGGGATGGGCCTTCAGGTGATTGGATCAAGACGTTT.

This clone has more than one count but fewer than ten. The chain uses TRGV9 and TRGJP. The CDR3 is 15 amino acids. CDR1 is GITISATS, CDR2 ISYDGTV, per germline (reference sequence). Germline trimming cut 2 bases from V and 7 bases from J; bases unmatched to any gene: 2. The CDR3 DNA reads TGTGCCTTGTGGGAGGGGGAGTTGGGCAAAAAAATCAAGGTATTT. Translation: CALWEGELGKKIKVF.

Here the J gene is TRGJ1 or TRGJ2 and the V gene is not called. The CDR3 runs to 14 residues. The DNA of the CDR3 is TGTGCCACCTGTGACAGGGGTTTTCGGTATAAGAAACTCTTT. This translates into CATCDRGFRYKKLF.

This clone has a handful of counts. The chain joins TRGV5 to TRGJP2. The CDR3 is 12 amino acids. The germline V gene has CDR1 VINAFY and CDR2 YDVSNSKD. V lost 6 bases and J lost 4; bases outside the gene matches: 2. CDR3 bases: TGTGCCACCTGGCTTAGTGATTGGATCAAGACGTTT. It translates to CATWLSDWIKTF.

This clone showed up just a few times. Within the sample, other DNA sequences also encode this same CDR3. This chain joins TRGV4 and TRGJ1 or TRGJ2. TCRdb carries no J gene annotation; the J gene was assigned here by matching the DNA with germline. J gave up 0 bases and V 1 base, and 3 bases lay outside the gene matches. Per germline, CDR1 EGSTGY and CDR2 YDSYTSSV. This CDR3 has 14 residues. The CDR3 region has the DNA TGTGCCACCTGGGATGGCCTGAATTATTATAAGAAACTCTTT. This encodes CATWDGLNYYKKLF.

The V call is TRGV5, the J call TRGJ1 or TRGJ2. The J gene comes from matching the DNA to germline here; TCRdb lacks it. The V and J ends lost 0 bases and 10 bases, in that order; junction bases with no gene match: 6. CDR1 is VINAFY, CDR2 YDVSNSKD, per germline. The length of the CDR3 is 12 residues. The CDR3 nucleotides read TGTGCCACCTGGGACAGGCAGTGGAAGAAACTCTTT. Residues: CATWDRQWKKLF.

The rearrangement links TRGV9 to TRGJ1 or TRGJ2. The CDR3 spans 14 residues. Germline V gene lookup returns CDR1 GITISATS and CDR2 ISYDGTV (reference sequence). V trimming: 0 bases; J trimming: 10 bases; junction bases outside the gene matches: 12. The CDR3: CALWEVRPPEKKLF. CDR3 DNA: TGTGCCTTGTGGGAGGTGCGGCCGCCGGAAAAGAAACTCTTT.

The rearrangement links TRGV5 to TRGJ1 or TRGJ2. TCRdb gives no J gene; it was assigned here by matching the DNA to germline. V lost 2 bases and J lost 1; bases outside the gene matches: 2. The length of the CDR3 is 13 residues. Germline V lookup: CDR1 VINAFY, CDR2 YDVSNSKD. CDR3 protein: CATWDTNYYKKLF. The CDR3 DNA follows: TGTGCCACCTGGGACACTAATTATTATAAGAAACTCTTT.

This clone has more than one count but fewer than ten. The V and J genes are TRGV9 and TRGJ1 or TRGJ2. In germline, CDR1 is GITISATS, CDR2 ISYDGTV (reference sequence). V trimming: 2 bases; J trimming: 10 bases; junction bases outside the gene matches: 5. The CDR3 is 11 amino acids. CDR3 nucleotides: TGTGCCTTGTGGGAGGGTTCAAAGAAACTCTTT. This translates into CALWEGSKKLF.

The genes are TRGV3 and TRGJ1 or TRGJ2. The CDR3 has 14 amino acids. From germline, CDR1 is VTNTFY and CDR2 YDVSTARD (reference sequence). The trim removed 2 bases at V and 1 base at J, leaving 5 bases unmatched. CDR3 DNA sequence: TGTGCCACCTGGGACAACCTTAATTATTATAAGAAACTCTTT. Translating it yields CATWDNLNYYKKLF.

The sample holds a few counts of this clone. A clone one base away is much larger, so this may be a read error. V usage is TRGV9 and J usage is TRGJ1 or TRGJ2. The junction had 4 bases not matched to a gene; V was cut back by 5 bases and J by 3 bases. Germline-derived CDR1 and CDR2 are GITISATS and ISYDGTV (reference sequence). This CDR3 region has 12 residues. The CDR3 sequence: CALWAAYYKKLF. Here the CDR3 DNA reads TGTGCCTTGTGGGCGGCTTATTATAAGAAACTCTTT.

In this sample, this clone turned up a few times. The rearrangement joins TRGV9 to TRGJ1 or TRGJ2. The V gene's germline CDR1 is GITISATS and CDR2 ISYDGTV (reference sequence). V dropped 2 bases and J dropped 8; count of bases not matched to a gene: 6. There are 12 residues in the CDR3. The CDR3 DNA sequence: TGTGCCTTGTGGGAGGGCAGGCATAAGAAACTCTTT. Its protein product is CALWEGRHKKLF.

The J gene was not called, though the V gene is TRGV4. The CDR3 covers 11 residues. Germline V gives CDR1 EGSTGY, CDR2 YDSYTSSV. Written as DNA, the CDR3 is TGTGCCACCTGGGATGGTGTAACTGTACTCTTT. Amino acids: CATWDGVTVLF.

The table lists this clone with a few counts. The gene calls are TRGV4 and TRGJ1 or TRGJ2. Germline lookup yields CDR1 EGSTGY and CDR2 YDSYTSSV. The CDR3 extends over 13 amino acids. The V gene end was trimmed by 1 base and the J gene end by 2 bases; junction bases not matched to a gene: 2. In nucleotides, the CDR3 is TGTGCCACCTGGGATGGTTATTATTATAAGAAACTCTTT. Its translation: CATWDGYYYKKLF.

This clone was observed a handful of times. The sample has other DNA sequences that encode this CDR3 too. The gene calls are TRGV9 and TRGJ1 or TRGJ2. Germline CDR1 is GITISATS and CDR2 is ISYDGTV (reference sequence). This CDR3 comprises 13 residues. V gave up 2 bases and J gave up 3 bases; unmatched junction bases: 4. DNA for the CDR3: TGTGCCTTGTGGGAGGCCCGTTATTATAAGAAACTCTTT. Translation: CALWEARYYKKLF.